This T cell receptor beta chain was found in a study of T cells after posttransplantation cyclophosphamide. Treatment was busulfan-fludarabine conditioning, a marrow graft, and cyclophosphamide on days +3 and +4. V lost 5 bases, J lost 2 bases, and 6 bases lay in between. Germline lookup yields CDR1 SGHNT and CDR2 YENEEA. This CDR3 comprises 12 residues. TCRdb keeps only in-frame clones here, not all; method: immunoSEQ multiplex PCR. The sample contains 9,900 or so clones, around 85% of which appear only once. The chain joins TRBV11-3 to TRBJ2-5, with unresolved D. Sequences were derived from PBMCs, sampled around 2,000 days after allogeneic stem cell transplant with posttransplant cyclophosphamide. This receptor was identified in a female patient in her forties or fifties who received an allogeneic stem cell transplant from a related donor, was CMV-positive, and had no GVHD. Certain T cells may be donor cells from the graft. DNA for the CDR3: TGTGCCAGCAGCCAACGGCAAGAGACCCAGTACTTC. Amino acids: CASSQRQETQYF.